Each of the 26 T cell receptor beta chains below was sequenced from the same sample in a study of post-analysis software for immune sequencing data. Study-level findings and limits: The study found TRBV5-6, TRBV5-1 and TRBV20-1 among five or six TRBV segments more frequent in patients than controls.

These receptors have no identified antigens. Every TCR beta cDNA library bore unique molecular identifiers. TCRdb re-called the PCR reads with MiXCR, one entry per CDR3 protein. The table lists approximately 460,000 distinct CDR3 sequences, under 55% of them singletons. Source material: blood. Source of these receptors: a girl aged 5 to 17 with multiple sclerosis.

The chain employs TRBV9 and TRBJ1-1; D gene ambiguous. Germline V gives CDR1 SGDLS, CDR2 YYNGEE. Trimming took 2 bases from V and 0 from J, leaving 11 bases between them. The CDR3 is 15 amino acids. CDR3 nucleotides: TGTGCCAGCAGCGTTCAGGTCTCTATGAACACTGAAGCTTTCTTT. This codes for CASSVQVSMNTEAFF.

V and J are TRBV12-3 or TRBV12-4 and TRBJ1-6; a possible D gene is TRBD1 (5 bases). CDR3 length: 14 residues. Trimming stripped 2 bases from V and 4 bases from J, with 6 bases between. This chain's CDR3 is CASSLQGYNSPLHF. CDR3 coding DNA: TGTGCCAGCAGTTTACAGGGTTATAATTCACCCCTCCACTTT.

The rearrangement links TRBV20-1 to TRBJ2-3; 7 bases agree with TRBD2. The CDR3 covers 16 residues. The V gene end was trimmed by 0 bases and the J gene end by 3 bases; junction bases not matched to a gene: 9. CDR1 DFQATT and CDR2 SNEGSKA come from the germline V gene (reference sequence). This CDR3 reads CSARDPGGGATDTQYF. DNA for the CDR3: TGCAGTGCTAGAGATCCGGGCGGGGGAGCGACAGATACGCAGTATTTT.

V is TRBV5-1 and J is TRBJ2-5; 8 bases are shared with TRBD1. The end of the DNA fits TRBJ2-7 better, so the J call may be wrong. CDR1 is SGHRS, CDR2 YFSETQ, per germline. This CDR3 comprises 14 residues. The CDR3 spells CASSLGQGPPEQYF. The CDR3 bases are TGCGCCAGCAGCTTAGGACAGGGTCCCCCCGAGCAGTACTTC.

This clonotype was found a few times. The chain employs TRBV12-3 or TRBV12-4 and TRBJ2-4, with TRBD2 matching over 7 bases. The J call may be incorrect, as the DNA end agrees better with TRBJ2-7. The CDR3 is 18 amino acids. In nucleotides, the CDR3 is TGTGCCAGCCTAAAGTCAGGGACTACGGGGTTGTATAGCCGCGAGCAGTACTTC. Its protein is CASLKSGTTGLYSREQYF.

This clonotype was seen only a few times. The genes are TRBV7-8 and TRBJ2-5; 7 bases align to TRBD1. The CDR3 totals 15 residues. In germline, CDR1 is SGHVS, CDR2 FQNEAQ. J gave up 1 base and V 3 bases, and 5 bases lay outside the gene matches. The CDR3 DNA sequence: TGTGCCAGCAGCTTCTGGGACAGCATCCAAGAGACCCAGTACTTC. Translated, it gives CASSFWDSIQETQYF.

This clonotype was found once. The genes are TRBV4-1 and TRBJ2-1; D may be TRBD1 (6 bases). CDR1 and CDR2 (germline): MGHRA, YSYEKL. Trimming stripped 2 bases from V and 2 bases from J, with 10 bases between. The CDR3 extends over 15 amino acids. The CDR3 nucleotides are TGCGCCAGCAGCCAATCCGGGACACCCTACAATGAGCAGTTCTTC. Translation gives CASSQSGTPYNEQFF.

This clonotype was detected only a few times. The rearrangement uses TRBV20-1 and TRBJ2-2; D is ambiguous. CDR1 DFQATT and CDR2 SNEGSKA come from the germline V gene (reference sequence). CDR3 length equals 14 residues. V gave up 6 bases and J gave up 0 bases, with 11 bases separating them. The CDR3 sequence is CSAPRAANTGELFF. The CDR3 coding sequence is TGCAGTGCACCTCGGGCCGCGAACACCGGGGAGCTGTTTTTT.

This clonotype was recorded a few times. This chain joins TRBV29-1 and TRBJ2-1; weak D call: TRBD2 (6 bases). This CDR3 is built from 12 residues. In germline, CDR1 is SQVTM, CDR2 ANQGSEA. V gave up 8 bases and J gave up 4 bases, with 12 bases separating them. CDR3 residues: CSSSAGYNEQFF. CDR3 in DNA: TGCAGCTCCTCGGCGGGGTACAATGAGCAGTTCTTC.

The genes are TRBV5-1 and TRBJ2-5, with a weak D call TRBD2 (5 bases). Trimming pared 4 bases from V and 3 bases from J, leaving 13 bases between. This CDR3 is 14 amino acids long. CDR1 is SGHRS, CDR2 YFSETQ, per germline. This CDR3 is CASSPGITEETQYF. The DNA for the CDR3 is TGCGCCAGCAGCCCCGGGATCACTGAAGAGACCCAGTACTTC.

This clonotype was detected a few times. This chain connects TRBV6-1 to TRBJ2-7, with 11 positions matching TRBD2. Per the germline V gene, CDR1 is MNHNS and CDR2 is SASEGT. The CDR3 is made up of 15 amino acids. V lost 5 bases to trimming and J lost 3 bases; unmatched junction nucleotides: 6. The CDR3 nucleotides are TGTGCCAGCAGTTCGACTAGCGGGATTGTCTACGAGCAGTACTTC. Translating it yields CASSSTSGIVYEQYF.

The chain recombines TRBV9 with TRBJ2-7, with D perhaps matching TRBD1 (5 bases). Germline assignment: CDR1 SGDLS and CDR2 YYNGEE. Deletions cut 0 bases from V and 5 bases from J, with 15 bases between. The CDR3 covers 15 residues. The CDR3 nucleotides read TGTGCCAGCAGCGTAGAGGACAAGGTGCCTGACGAGCAGTACTTC. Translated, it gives CASSVEDKVPDEQYF.

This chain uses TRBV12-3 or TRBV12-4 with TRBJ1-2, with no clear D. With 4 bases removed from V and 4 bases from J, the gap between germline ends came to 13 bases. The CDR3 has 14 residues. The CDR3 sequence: CASSSSRRSYGYTF. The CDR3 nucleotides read TGTGCCAGCAGTTCATCCAGAAGAAGCTATGGCTACACCTTC.

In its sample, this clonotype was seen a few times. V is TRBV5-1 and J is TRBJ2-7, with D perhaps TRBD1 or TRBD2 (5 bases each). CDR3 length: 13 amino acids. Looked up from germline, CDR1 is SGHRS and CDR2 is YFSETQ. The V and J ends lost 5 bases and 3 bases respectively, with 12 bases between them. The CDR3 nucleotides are TGCGCCAGCAGACGGGACGGAAACTACGAGCAGTACTTC. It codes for CASRRDGNYEQYF.

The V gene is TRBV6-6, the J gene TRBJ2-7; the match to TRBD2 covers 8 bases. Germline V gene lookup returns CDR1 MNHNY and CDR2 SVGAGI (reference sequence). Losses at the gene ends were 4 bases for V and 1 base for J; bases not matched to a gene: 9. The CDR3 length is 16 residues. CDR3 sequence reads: CASSFSAPSGSYEQYF. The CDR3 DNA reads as TGTGCCAGCAGTTTTTCGGCCCCTAGCGGGTCCTACGAGCAGTACTTC.

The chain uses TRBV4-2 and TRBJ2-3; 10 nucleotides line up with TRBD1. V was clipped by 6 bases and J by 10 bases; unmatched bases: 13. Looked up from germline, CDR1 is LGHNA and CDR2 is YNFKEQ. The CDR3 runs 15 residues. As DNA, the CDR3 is TGTGCCAGCAGAAAAAACGACCGGGACAGGGGTGCGCAGTATTTT. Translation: CASRKNDRDRGAQYF.

This chain's CDR3 is CSAGTSGVNEQFF. CDR3 nucleotide sequence: TGCAGTGCCGGGACTAGCGGGGTCAATGAGCAGTTCTTC. This chain links TRBV20-1 with TRBJ2-1, with TRBD2 matching over 13 bases. J gave up 6 bases and V 6 bases, and 2 bases lay outside the gene matches. This CDR3 comprises 13 residues. Germline V gene lookup returns CDR1 DFQATT and CDR2 SNEGSKA (reference sequence).

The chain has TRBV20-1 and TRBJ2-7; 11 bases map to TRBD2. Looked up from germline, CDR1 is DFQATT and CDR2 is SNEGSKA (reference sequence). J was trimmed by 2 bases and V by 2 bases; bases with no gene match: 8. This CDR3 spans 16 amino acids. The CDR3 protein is CSARTMTSGTTYEQYF. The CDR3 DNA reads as TGCAGTGCTAGAACTATGACTAGCGGGACGACCTACGAGCAGTACTTC.

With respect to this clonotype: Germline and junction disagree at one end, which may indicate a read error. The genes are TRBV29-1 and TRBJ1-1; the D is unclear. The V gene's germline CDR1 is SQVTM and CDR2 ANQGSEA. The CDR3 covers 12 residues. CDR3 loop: CSVARLNTVAFF. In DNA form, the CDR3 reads TGCAGCGTTGCTAGGTTGAACACTGTAGCTTTCTTT.

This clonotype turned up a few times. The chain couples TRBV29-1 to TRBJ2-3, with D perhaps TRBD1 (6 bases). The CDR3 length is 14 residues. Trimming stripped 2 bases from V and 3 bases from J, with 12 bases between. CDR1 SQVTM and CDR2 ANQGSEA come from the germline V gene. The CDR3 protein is CSVEPPGQTDTQYF. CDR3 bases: TGCAGCGTTGAACCTCCAGGACAGACAGATACGCAGTATTTT.

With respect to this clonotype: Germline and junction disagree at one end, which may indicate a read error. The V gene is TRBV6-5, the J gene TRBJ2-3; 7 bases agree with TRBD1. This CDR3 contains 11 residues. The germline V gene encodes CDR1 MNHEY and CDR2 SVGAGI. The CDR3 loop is CATVGTDAQYF. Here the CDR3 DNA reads TGTGCCACCGTGGGGACAGATGCGCAGTATTTT.

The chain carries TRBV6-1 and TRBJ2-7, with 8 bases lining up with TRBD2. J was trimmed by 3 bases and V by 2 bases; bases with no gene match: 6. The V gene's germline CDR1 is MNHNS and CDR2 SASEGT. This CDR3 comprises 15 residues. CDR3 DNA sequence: TGTGCCAGCAGTGAATTTCTTAGCGGGATCTACGAGCAGTACTTC. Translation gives CASSEFLSGIYEQYF.

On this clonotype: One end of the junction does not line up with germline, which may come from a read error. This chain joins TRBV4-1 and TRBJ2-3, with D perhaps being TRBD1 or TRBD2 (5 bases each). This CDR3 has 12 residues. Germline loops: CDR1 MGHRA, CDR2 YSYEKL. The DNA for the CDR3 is TGCGCCAGCAGCCAAGCAAGTGGGACGCCGTATTTT. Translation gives CASSQASGTPYF.

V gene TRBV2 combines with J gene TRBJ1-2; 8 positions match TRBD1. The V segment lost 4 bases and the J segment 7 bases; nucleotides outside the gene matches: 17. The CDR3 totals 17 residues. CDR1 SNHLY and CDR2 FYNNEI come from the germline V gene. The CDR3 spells CASSGTGMVVLDGGYTF. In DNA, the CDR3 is TGTGCCAGCAGTGGGACAGGGATGGTTGTTTTGGATGGTGGCTACACCTTC. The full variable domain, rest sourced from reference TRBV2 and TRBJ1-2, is EPEVTQTPSHQVTQMGQEVILRCVPISNHLYFYWYRQILGQKVEFLVSFYNNEISEKSEIFDDQFSVERPDGSNFTLKIRSTKLEDSAMYFCASSGTGMVVLDGGYTFGSGTRLTVV.

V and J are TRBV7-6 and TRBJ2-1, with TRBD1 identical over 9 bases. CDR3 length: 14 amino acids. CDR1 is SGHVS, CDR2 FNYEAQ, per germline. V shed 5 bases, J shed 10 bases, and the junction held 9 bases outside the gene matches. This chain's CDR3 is CASSARDRVYEQFF. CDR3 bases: TGTGCCAGCAGCGCGCGGGACAGGGTGTACGAGCAGTTCTTC.

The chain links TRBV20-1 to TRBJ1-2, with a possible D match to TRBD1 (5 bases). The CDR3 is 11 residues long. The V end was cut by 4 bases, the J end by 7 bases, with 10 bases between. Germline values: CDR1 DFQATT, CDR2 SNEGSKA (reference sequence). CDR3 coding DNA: TGCAGTGCTACTGAGAGGGGTGGCTACACCTTC. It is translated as CSATERGGYTF.